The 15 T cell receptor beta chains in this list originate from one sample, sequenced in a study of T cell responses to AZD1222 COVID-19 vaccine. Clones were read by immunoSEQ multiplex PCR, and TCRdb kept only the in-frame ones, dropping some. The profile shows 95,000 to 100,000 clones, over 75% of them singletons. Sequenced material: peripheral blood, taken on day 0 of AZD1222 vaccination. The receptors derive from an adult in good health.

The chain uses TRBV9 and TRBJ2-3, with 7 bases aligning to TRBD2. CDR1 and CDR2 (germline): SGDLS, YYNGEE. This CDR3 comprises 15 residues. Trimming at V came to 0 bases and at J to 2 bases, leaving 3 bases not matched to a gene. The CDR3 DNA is TGTGCCAGCAGCGTAGTCGGGGGGTCCACAGATACGCAGTATTTT. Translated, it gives CASSVVGGSTDTQYF.

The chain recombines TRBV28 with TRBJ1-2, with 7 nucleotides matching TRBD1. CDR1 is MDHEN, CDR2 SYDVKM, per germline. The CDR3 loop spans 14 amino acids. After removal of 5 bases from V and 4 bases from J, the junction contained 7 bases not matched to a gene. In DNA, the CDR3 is TGTGCCAGCAGTCCCAGGGGACAGATCTATGGCTACACCTTC. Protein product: CASSPRGQIYGYTF.

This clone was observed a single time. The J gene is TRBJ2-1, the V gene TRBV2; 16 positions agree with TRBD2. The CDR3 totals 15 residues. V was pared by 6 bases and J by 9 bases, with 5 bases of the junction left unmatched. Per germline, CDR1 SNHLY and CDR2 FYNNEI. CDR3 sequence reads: CASRTGTSGGGEQFF. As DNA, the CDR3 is TGTGCCAGCAGAACCGGGACTAGCGGGGGGGGTGAGCAGTTCTTC.

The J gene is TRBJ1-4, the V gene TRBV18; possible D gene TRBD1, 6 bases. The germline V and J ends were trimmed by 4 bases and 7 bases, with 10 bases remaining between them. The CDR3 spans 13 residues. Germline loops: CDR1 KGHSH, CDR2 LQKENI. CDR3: CASSLQGFEKLFF. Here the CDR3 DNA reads TGTGCCAGCTCACTACAGGGATTTGAAAAACTGTTTTTT.

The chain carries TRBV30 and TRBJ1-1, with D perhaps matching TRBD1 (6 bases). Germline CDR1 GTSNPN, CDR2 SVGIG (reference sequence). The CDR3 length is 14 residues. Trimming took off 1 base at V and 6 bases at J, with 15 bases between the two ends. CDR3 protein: CAWSALDRFSEAFF. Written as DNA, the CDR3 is TGTGCCTGGAGTGCCCTCGACAGGTTCTCTGAAGCTTTCTTT.

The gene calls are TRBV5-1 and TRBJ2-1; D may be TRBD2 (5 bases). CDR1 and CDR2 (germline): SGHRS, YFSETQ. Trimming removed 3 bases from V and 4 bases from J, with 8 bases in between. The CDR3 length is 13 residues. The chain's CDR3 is CASSYGGYNEQFF. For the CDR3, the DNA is TGCGCCAGCAGCTACGGCGGGTACAATGAGCAGTTCTTC.

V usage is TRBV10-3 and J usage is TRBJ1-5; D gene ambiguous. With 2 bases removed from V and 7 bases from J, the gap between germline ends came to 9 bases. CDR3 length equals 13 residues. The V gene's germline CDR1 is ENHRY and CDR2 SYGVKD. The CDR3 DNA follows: TGTGCCATCAGTGAGAATCCTGGCCAGCCCCAGCATTTT. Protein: CAISENPGQPQHF.

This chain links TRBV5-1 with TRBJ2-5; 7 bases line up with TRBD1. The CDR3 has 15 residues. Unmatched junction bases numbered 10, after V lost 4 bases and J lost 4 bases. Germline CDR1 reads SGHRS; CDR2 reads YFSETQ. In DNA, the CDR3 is TGCGCCAGCAGCCTAAGGGGGCAGATTGGAGAGACCCAGTACTTC. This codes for CASSLRGQIGETQYF.

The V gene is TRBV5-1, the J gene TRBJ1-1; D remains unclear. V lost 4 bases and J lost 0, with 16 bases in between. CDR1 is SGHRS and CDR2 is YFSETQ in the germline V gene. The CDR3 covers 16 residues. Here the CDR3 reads CASSLRPGNMNTEAFF. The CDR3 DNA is TGCGCCAGCAGCCTACGGCCTGGGAACATGAACACTGAAGCTTTCTTT.

The CDR3, as DNA: TGTGCCAGCAGCTTAACGGCCACAGATACGCAGTATTTT. Protein: CASSLTATDTQYF. The J gene is TRBJ2-3, the V gene TRBV7-9; D is unclear. The CDR3 length is 13 residues. Germline lookup yields CDR1 SEHNR and CDR2 FQNEAQ (reference sequence). The V gene lost 2 bases and the J gene lost 2 bases, with 5 bases spanning the gap.

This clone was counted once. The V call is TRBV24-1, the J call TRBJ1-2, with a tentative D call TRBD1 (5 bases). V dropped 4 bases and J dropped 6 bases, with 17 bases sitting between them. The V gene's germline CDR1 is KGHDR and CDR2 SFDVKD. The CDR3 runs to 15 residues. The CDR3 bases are TGTGCCACCAGTGACCCCGGAAGGGGCCTCAATGGCTACACCTTC. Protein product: CATSDPGRGLNGYTF.

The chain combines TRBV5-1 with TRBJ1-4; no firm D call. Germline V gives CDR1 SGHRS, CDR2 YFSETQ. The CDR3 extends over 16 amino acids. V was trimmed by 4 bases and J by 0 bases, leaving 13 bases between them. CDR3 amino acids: CASSRAGSATNEKLFF. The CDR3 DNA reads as TGCGCCAGCAGCCGAGCGGGGTCGGCAACTAATGAAAAACTGTTTTTT. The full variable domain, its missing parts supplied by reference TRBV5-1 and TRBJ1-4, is KAGVTQTPRYLIKTRGQQVTLSCSPISGHRSVSWYQQTPGQGLQFLFEYFSETQRNKGNFPGRFSGRQFSNSRSEMNVSTLELGDSALYLCASSRAGSATNEKLFFGSGTQLSVL.

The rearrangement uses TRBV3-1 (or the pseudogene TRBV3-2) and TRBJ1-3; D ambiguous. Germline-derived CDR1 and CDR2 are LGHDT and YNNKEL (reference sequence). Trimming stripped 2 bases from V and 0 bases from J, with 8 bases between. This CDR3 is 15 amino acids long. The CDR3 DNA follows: TGTGCCAGCAGCCAAATTCAAGGCTCTGGAAACACCATATATTTT. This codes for CASSQIQGSGNTIYF.

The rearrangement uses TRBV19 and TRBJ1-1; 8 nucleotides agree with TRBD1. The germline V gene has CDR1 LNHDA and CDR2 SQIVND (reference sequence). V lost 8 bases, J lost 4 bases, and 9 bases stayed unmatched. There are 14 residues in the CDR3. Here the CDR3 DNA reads TGTGCCAGTTCGCCCCGGGACAGGCCCACTGAAGCTTTCTTT. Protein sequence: CASSPRDRPTEAFF. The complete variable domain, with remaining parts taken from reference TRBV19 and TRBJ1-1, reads DGGITQSPKYLFRKEGQNVTLSCEQNLNHDAMYWYRQDPGQGLRLIYYSQIVNDFQKGDIAEGYSVSREKKESFPLTVTSAQKNPTAFYLCASSPRDRPTEAFFGQGTRLTVV.

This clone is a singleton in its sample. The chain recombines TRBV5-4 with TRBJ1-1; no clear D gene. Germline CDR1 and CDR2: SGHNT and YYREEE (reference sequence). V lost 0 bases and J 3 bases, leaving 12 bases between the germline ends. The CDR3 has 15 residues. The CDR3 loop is CASSLDEGRYTEAFF. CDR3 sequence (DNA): TGTGCCAGCAGCTTGGATGAGGGAAGGTACACTGAAGCTTTCTTT.